The 11 T cell receptor beta chains reported below all come from one sample, sequenced in a study of T cell responses to AZD1222 COVID-19 vaccine. Produced via immunoSEQ multiplex PCR; TCRdb's table is partial and in-frame only. The sample holds some 120,000 clones, roughly nine tenths seen once. The material was peripheral blood, obtained on day 0 of AZD1222 vaccination. The source is an adult in good health.

This clone was counted once. The CDR3 DNA reads TGCGCCAGCAGATTAACAGGGGGCGGGAACTCTGGGGCCAACGTCCTGACTTTC. It codes for CASRLTGGGNSGANVLTF. This chain links TRBV10-1 with TRBJ2-6; 9 bases are a match to TRBD1. This CDR3 contains 18 residues. V lost 6 bases to trimming and J lost 0 bases; unmatched junction nucleotides: 9. CDR1 and CDR2 (germline): WNHNN, SYGVQD (reference sequence).

The CDR3 here is CASSGLAGGYEQYF. The CDR3 DNA follows: TGTGCCAGCAGCGGACTAGCGGGAGGTTACGAGCAGTACTTC. V gene TRBV6-5 combines with J gene TRBJ2-7; the match to TRBD2 covers 14 bases. V lost 6 bases, J lost 4 bases, and 2 bases stayed unmatched. The CDR3 has 14 residues. Germline lookup yields CDR1 MNHEY and CDR2 SVGAGI.

The chain links TRBV6-8 to TRBJ2-2, with TRBD2 as a possible D gene (7 bases). Between the trimmed V and J ends, which lost 9 bases and 2 bases, there was a span of 13 bases. This CDR3 has 14 residues. The germline V gene has CDR1 MNHGY and CDR2 SAAAGT. The CDR3 DNA is TGTGCCAGAAGGGGGGGCCCAAACACCGGGGAGCTGTTTTTT. Amino acid sequence: CARRGGPNTGELFF.

V usage is TRBV23-1 and J usage is TRBJ2-5; D may match TRBD1 or TRBD2 (6 bases each). TRBV23-1 is reported as an ORF; its role is uncertain. Between the trimmed V and J ends, which lost 1 base and 5 bases, there was a span of 20 bases. The CDR3 is 17 residues long. In nucleotides, the CDR3 is TGCGCCAGCAGTCAATTTTTTATGTGGAGGGGGGAGGAGACCCAGTACTTC. This gives the protein CASSQFFMWRGEETQYF.

The V gene is TRBV7-9, the J gene TRBJ1-5; D unclear. Per germline, CDR1 SEHNR and CDR2 FQNEAQ (reference sequence). The CDR3 covers 13 residues. The V and J ends lost 5 bases and 5 bases respectively, with 10 bases between them. CDR3 nucleotides: TGTGCCAGCAGCCTCCTGGCAGATCAGCCCCAGCATTTT. As protein: CASSLLADQPQHF.

The chain carries TRBV12-5 and TRBJ1-2; a weak D match, TRBD1 (5 bases). The CDR3 is 13 amino acids. CDR1 is LGHNT, CDR2 FRNRAP, per germline. Trimming took off 4 bases at V and 7 bases at J, with 13 bases between the two ends. Here the CDR3 reads CASGSPEGSGYTF. CDR3 nucleotide sequence: TGTGCTAGTGGTTCCCCGGAGGGGAGTGGCTACACCTTC.

This rearrangement joins TRBV6-5 to TRBJ2-2; D call uncertain. V lost 2 bases and J lost 4, with 8 bases in between. The CDR3 is 14 residues long. Germline V gives CDR1 MNHEY, CDR2 SVGAGI. This CDR3 is CASSYGSRTGELFF. The CDR3 DNA sequence: TGTGCCAGCAGTTACGGCAGCCGCACCGGGGAGCTGTTTTTT.

This chain uses TRBV12-3 or TRBV12-4 with TRBJ1-6; D ambiguous. With 6 bases removed from V and 5 bases from J, the gap between germline ends came to 8 bases. The CDR3 consists of 13 residues. This chain's CDR3 is CASSRRNNSPLHF. The CDR3 bases are TGTGCCAGCAGCCGACGGAATAATTCACCCCTCCACTTT.

The CDR3 is CASSRDAMDIQYF. CDR3 DNA sequence: TGTGCCAGTAGTCGGGACGCAATGGACATTCAGTACTTC. The genes are TRBV19 and TRBJ2-4; tentatively, D is TRBD1 or TRBD2 (5 bases each). The CDR3 runs to 13 residues. V was trimmed by 5 bases and J by 8 bases, leaving 13 bases between them. CDR1 and CDR2 from the germline V gene are LNHDA and SQIVND (reference sequence).

The chain joins TRBV25-1 to TRBJ2-7, with 12 bases lining up with TRBD1. This CDR3 region has 15 residues. V gave up 1 base and J gave up 5 bases; unmatched junction bases: 3. Germline V lookup: CDR1 MGHDK, CDR2 SYGVNS. CDR3 loop: CASSEFGTGGHEQYF. CDR3 DNA sequence: TGTGCCAGCAGTGAATTTGGGACAGGGGGCCACGAGCAGTACTTC.

V usage is TRBV18 and J usage is TRBJ2-7; D unresolved. This CDR3 contains 14 residues. Trimming left V 6 bases short and J 0 bases short, with 12 bases between. Germline V gene sequence: CDR1 KGHSH, CDR2 LQKENI. CDR3: CASSSTAYSYEQYF. The CDR3 DNA sequence: TGTGCCAGCTCGTCGACTGCCTACTCCTACGAGCAGTACTTC.